Each of the 10 T cell receptor beta chains below was sequenced from the same sample in a study of cytomegalovirus exposure and HLA in healthy donors. The PCR contained 60 Vbeta and 13 Jbeta primers. Profiling relied on immunoSEQ multiplex PCR, and the TCRdb table lists in-frame clones only, not all of them. The profile shows 80,000 to 100,000 clones, over 55% of them singletons. The specimen was PBMCs. These receptors originate from a woman between 18 and 29 years old in good health and CMV-seropositive.

The chain is built from TRBV4-1 and TRBJ1-3, with D possibly matching TRBD1 (6 bases). There are 15 residues in the CDR3. V gave up 4 bases and J gave up 4 bases, with 14 bases separating them. Germline CDR1 MGHRA, CDR2 YSYEKL. The CDR3 DNA sequence: TGCGCCAGCAGCCTTGACAGGACGATGGGAAACACCATATATTTT. This encodes CASSLDRTMGNTIYF.

The chain joins TRBV7-2 to TRBJ2-3, with a possible D match to TRBD2 (5 bases). CDR3 length: 17 amino acids. Germline V gives CDR1 SGHTA, CDR2 FQGNSA. The V end lost 0 bases, the J end lost 1 base, and 14 bases lay between the germline ends. The CDR3 DNA sequence: TGTGCCAGCAGCTTAGCCTCAATAGCGCGCCGCACAGATACGCAGTATTTT. Translating it yields CASSLASIARRTDTQYF.

This chain connects TRBV6-1 to TRBJ2-7; tentatively, D is TRBD1 (5 bases). CDR1 MNHNS and CDR2 SASEGT come from the germline V gene. V shed 4 bases and J shed 5 bases, with 15 bases lying between them. The CDR3 runs to 14 residues. The DNA of the CDR3 is TGTGCCAGCAGTGCGGACATTTTATCTCACGAGCAGTACTTC. This gives the protein CASSADILSHEQYF.

The chain employs TRBV7-6 and TRBJ2-7; 16 bases fit TRBD2. The junction had 7 bases not matched to a gene; V was cut back by 3 bases and J by 2 bases. This CDR3 region has 18 residues. CDR1 and CDR2 (germline): SGHVS, FNYEAQ. DNA for the CDR3: TGTGCCAGCAGCTTTATGGGACTAGCGGGAGGGCCTCCCTACGAGCAGTACTTC. Its translation is CASSFMGLAGGPPYEQYF.

This clone was detected a few times. This rearrangement joins TRBV6-5 to TRBJ1-3; D call uncertain. The CDR3 length is 12 residues. V lost 5 bases, J lost 3 bases, and 5 bases lay in between. Germline lookup yields CDR1 MNHEY and CDR2 SVGAGI. The CDR3, as DNA: TGTGCCAGCAGTCCCAGTGGAAACACCATATATTTT. The encoded protein is CASSPSGNTIYF.

This chain joins TRBV9 and TRBJ1-1; no clear D. The length of the CDR3 is 14 residues. V was trimmed by 2 bases and J by 6 bases, leaving 14 bases between them. From germline, CDR1 is SGDLS and CDR2 YYNGEE. CDR3 loop: CASSVGSLSAEAFF. CDR3 bases: TGTGCCAGCAGCGTGGGCTCCTTATCGGCTGAAGCTTTCTTT.

The chain recombines TRBV6-1 with TRBJ1-1; D unclear. V lost 1 base, J lost 4 bases, and 10 bases lay in between. CDR3 length: 14 residues. Germline values: CDR1 MNHNS, CDR2 SASEGT. CDR3 amino acids: CASSEGQLGTEAFF. The CDR3 bases are TGTGCCAGCAGTGAAGGACAACTGGGCACTGAAGCTTTCTTT.

The gene calls are TRBV27 and TRBJ2-2, with 9 bases that match TRBD1. CDR3 length equals 12 residues. V gave up 6 bases and J gave up 14 bases; unmatched junction bases: 7. Germline V gives CDR1 MNHEY, CDR2 SMNVEV (reference sequence). This CDR3 is CASRVPTGGLFF. CDR3 coding DNA: TGTGCCAGCAGGGTCCCGACAGGGGGTCTGTTTTTT.

CDR3 in amino acids: CASSQEEGQGYNEQFF. The DNA of the CDR3 is TGTGCCAGCAGCCAAGAAGAAGGACAGGGCTACAATGAGCAGTTCTTC. J is TRBJ2-1 and V is TRBV4-2, with 8 bases fitting TRBD1. The junction had 4 bases not matched to a gene; V was cut back by 0 bases and J by 3 bases. Germline V CDR1 and CDR2: LGHNA, YNFKEQ. There are 16 residues in the CDR3.

CDR3 DNA: TGTGCCAGCAGCTCCCGGGACAGGGTGTCTGCGGGGGAGCTGTTTTTT. Translating gives CASSSRDRVSAGELFF. V and J are TRBV7-2 and TRBJ2-2; 9 nucleotides align to TRBD1. V was pared by 4 bases and J by 8 bases, with 11 bases of the junction left unmatched. The CDR3 extends over 16 amino acids. CDR1 is SGHTA and CDR2 is FQGNSA in the germline V gene. Variable domain in full (rest from reference TRBV7-2 and TRBJ2-2): GAGVSQSPSNKVTEKGKDVELRCDPISGHTALYWYRQSLGQGLEFLIYFQGNSAPDKSGLPSDRFSAERTGGSVSTLTIQRTQQEDSAVYLCASSSRDRVSAGELFFGEGSRLTVL.